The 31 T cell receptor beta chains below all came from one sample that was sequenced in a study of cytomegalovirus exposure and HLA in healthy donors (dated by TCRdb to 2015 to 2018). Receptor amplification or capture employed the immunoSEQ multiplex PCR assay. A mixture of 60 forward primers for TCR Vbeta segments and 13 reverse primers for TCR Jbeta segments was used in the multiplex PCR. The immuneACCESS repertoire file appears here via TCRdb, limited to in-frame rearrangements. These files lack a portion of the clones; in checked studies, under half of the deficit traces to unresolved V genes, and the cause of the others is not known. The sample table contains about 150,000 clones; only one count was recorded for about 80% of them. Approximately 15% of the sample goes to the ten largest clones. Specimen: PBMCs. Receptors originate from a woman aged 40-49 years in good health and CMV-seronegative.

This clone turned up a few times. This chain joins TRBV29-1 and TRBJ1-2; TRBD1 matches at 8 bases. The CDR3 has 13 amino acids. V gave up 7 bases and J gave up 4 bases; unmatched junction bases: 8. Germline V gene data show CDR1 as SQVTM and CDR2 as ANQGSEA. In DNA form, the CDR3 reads TGCAGCGGGGGGACAGGTAGCTTCTATGGCTACACCTTC. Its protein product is CSGGTGSFYGYTF.

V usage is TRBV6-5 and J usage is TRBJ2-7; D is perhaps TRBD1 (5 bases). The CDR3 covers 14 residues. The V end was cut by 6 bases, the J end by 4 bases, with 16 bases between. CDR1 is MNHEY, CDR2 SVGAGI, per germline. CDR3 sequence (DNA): TGTGCCAGCAGCCGAGACAGAAACCGATACGAGCAGTACTTC. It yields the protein CASSRDRNRYEQYF.

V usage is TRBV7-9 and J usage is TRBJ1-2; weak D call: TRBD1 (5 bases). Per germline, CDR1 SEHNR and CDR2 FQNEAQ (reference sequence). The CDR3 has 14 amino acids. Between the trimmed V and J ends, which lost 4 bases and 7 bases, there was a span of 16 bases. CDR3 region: CASSSIPRDFGYTF. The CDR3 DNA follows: TGTGCCAGCAGCTCAATACCCCGGGACTTTGGCTACACCTTC.

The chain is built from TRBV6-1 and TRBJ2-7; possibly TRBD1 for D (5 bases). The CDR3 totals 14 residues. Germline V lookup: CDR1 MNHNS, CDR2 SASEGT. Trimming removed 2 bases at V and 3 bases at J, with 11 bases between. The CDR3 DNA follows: TGTGCCAGCAGTGAATACCTAGGGGACTACGAGCAGTACTTC. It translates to CASSEYLGDYEQYF.

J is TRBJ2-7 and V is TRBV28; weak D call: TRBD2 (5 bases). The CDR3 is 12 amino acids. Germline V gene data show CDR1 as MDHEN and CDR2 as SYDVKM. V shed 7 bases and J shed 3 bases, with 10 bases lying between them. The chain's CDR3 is CASIGSRYEQYF. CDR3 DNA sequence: TGTGCCAGCATAGGGAGTCGCTACGAGCAGTACTTC.

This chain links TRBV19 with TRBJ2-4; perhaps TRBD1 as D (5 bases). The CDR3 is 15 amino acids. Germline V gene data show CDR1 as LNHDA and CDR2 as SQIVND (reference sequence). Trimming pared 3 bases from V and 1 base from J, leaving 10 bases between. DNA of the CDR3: TGTGCCAGTAGTATTTCTCCAGGGGCCAAAAACATTCAGTACTTC. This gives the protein CASSISPGAKNIQYF.

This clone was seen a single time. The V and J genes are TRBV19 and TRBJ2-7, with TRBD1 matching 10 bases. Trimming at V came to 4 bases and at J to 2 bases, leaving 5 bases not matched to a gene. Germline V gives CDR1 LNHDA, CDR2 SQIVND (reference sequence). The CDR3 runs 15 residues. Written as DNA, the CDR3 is TGTGCCAGTAGTACGCGGGACAGGGGTACCTACGAGCAGTACTTC. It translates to CASSTRDRGTYEQYF.

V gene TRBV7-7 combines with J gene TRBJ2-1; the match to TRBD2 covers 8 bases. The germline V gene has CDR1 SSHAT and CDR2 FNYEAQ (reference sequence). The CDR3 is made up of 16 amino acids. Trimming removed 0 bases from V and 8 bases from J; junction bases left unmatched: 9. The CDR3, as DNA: TGTGCCAGCAGCTTAGCGCCGGGGGGGGGCGAGGATGAGCAGTTCTTC. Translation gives CASSLAPGGGEDEQFF.

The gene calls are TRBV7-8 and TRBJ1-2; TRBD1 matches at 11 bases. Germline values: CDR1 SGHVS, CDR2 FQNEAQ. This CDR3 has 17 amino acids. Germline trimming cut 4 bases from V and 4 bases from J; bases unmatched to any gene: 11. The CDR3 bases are TGTGCCAGCAGCTCCCGGACAGGGGGCTTGAGGGGCTATGGCTACACCTTC. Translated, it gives CASSSRTGGLRGYGYTF.

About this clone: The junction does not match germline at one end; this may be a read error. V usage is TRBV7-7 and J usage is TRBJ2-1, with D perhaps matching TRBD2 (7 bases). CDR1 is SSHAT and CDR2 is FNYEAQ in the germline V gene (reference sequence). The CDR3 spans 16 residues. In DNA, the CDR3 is TGTGCTAGCAGCTCAGGGAGTTTGGGGGGGACAAATGAGCAGTTCTTC. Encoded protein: CASSSGSLGGTNEQFF.

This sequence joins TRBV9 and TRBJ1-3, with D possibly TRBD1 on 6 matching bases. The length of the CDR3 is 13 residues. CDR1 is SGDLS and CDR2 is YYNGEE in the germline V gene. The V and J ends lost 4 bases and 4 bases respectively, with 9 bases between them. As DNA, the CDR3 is TGTGCCAGCAGCCCCGGGACAGGAAACACCATATATTTT. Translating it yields CASSPGTGNTIYF.

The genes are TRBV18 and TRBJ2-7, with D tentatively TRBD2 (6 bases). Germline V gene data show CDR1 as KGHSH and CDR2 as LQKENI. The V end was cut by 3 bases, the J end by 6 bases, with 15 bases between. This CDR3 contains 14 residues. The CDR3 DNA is TGTGCCAGCTCACCCGCGACTAGGATTACCGAGCAGTACTTC. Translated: CASSPATRITEQYF.

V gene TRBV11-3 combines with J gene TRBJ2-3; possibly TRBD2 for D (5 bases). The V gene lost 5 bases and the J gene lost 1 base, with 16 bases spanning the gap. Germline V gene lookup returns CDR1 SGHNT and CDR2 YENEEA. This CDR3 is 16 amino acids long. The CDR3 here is CASSPRTGKGTDTQYF. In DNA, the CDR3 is TGTGCCAGCAGCCCTCGGACGGGGAAGGGCACAGATACGCAGTATTTT.

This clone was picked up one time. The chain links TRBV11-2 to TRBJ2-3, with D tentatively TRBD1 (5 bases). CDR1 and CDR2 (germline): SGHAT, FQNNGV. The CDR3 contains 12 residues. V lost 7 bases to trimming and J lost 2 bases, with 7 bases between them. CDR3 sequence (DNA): TGTGCCAGCACAGGGTCCACAGATACGCAGTATTTT. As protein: CASTGSTDTQYF.

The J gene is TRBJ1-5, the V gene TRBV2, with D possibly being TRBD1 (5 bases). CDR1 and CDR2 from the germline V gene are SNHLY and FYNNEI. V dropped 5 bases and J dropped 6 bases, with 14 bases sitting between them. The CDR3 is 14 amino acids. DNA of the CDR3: TGTGCCAGCAGTACAGGAACCTACCTTCAGCCCCAGCATTTT. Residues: CASSTGTYLQPQHF.

The CDR3, as DNA: TGTGCCAGCAGCGAGGGTACGCCTAGCGGGACCGGGGAGCTGTTTTTT. Its protein product is CASSEGTPSGTGELFF. V usage is TRBV7-8 and J usage is TRBJ2-2, with 8 bases identical to TRBD2. CDR3 length: 16 amino acids. V shed 5 bases and J 5 bases; nucleotides not matched to a gene: 10. Germline V lookup: CDR1 SGHVS, CDR2 FQNEAQ.

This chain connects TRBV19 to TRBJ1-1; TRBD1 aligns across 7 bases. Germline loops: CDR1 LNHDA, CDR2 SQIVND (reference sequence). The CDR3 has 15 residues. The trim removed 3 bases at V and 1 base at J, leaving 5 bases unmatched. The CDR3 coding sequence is TGTGCCAGTAGTATCTCGGACAGGACGAACACTGAAGCTTTCTTT. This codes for CASSISDRTNTEAFF.

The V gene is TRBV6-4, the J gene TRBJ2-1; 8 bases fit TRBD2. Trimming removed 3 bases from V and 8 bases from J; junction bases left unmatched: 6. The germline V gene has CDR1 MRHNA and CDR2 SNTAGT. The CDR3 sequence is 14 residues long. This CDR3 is CASSDRAGGYEQFF. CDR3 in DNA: TGTGCCAGCAGTGATCGGGCGGGGGGCTATGAGCAGTTCTTC.

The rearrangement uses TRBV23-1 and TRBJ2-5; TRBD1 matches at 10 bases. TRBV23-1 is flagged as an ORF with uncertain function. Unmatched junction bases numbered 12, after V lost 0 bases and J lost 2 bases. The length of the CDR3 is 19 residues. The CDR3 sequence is CASSQSGRRDRGQQETQYF. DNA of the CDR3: TGCGCCAGCAGTCAATCGGGACGTCGGGACAGGGGACAGCAAGAGACCCAGTACTTC.

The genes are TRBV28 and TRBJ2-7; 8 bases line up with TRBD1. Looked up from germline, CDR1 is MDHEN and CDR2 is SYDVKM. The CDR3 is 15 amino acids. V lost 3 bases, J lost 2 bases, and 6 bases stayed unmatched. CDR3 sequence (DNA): TGTGCCAGCAGTTTTTTTGGACAGGGTGCCTACGAGCAGTACTTC. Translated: CASSFFGQGAYEQYF.

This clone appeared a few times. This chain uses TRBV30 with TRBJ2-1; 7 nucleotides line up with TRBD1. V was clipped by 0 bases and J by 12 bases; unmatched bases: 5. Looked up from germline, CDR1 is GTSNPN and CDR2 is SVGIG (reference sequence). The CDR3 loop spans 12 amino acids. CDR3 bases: TGTGCCTGGAGTGTACAGGGGCTTATGCAGTTCTTC. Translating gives CAWSVQGLMQFF.

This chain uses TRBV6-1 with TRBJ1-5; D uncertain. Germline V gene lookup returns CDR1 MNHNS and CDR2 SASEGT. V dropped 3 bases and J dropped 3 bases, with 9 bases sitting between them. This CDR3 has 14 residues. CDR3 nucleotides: TGTGCCAGCAGTGAGAGTGCGGCCAATCAGCCCCAGCATTTT. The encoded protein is CASSESAANQPQHF.

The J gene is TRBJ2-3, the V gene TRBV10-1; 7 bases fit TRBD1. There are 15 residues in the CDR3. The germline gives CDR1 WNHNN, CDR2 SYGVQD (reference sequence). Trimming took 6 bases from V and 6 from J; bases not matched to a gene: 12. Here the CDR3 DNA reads TGCGCCAGCAGGGAAACCGGGACAGACAAGGATACGCAGTATTTT. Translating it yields CASRETGTDKDTQYF.

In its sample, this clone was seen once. The CDR3 nucleotides are TGTGCCAGACCCCCAATGTCACCCCTCCACTTT. Translation: CARPPMSPLHF. The V and J genes are TRBV5-3 and TRBJ1-6; no definite D call. TRBV5-3 is sorted into the ORF group, with uncertain function. The ends were cut back, 7 bases at V and 10 bases at J, with 9 bases in the middle. The CDR3 sequence is 11 residues long.

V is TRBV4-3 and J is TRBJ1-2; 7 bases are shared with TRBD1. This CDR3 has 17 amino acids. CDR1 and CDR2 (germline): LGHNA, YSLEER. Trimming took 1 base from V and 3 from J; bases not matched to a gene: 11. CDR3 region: CASSQVDRQGSDYGYTF. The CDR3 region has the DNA TGCGCCAGCAGCCAAGTTGATAGACAGGGATCCGACTATGGCTACACCTTC.

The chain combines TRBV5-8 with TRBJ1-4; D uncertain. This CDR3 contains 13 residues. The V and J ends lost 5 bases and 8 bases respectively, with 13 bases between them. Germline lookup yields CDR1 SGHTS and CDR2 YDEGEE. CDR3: CASRLEQYEKLFF. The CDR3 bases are TGTGCCAGCAGACTCGAGCAATACGAAAAACTGTTTTTT.

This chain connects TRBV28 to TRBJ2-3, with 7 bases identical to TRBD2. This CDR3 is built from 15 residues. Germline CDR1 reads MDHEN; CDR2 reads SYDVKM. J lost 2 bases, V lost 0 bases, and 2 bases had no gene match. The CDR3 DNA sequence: TGTGCCAGCAGTTTATGGGGGGGGACCACAGATACGCAGTATTTT. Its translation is CASSLWGGTTDTQYF.

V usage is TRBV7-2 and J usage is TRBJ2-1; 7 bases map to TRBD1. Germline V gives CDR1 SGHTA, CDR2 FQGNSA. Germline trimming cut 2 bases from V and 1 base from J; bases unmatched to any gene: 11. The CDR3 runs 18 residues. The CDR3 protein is CASSLRDRYIFSYNEQFF. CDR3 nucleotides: TGTGCCAGCAGCTTACGGGACAGATACATTTTTTCCTACAATGAGCAGTTCTTC.

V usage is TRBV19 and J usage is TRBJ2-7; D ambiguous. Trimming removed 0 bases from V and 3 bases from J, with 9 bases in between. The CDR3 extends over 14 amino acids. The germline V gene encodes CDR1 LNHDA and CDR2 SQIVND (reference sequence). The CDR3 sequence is CASSIDGDFYEQYF. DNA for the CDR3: TGTGCCAGTAGTATAGATGGAGACTTCTACGAGCAGTACTTC.

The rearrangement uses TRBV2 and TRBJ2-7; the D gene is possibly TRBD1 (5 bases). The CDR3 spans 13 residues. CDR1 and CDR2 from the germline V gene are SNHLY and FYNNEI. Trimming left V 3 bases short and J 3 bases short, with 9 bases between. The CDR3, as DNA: TGTGCCAGCAGTGACGACAGCTACTACGAGCAGTACTTC. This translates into CASSDDSYYEQYF.

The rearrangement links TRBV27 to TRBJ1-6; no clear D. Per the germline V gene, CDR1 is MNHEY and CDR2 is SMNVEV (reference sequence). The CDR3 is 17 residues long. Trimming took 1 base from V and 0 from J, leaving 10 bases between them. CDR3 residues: CASSLFGGSSYNSPLHF. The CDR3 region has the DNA TGTGCCAGCAGTTTATTTGGCGGGAGCTCCTATAATTCACCCCTCCACTTT.